This entry lists 14 T cell receptor beta chains sequenced from one sample in a study of OX40 agonist ivuxolimab in advanced cancers. The table came from immunoSEQ multiplex PCR; TCRdb's copy has only in-frame clones and leaves some out. The sample holds about 86,000 clones, roughly nine tenths seen once. Sequencing was performed on CD4+ or CD8+ T cells sorted from blood, taken in a trial of the OX40 agonist ivuxolimab. The receptor source for this set is an adult with an advanced solid tumor such as melanoma, head and neck, liver or kidney cancer.

The chain combines TRBV19 with TRBJ2-7; 11 bases are a match to TRBD2. Germline assignment: CDR1 LNHDA and CDR2 SQIVND (reference sequence). CDR3 length: 14 residues. Losses at the gene ends were 5 bases for V and 5 bases for J; bases not matched to a gene: 5. CDR3 loop: CASSSPGLADEQYF. The DNA for the CDR3 is TGTGCCAGTAGTTCACCGGGACTAGCGGACGAGCAGTACTTC. Full variable domain (remainder filled in from reference TRBV19 and TRBJ2-7): DGGITQSPKYLFRKEGQNVTLSCEQNLNHDAMYWYRQDPGQGLRLIYYSQIVNDFQKGDIAEGYSVSREKKESFPLTVTSAQKNPTAFYLCASSSPGLADEQYFGPGTRLTVT.

The rearrangement links TRBV7-9 to TRBJ1-2, with 9 bases that match TRBD1. The germline CDR1 and CDR2 sequences are SEHNR and FQNEAQ (reference sequence). CDR3 length equals 16 residues. V gave up 5 bases and J gave up 4 bases; unmatched junction bases: 11. The CDR3 region is CASSPPDRGVSYGYTF. The CDR3, as DNA: TGTGCCAGCAGCCCCCCGGACAGGGGAGTATCCTATGGCTACACCTTC.

The chain joins TRBV19 to TRBJ2-6; weak D call: TRBD2 (5 bases). V dropped 6 bases and J dropped 2 bases, with 14 bases sitting between them. The CDR3 consists of 16 residues. Germline V lookup: CDR1 LNHDA, CDR2 SQIVND (reference sequence). The DNA for the CDR3 is TGTGCCAGTAGAAGAGAAAGGACTCCTGGGGCCAACGTCCTGACTTTC. Amino acids: CASRRERTPGANVLTF. Full variable domain (missing parts from reference TRBV19 and TRBJ2-6): DGGITQSPKYLFRKEGQNVTLSCEQNLNHDAMYWYRQDPGQGLRLIYYSQIVNDFQKGDIAEGYSVSREKKESFPLTVTSAQKNPTAFYLCASRRERTPGANVLTFGAGSRLTVL.

The chain couples TRBV28 to TRBJ2-7, with 10 bases that match TRBD2. Germline V lookup: CDR1 MDHEN, CDR2 SYDVKM. The CDR3 has 18 residues. V lost 4 bases, J lost 3 bases, and 15 bases stayed unmatched. The CDR3 bases are TGTGCCAGCAGTTCGCCGGGACTAGCGTCAAGACTAAGCTACGAGCAGTACTTC. Protein product: CASSSPGLASRLSYEQYF.

CDR3 region: CASSLNRKDTQYF. The CDR3 nucleotides read TGTGCCAGCAGCTTAAACAGGAAAGATACGCAGTATTTT. This chain links TRBV11-1 with TRBJ2-3, with a possible D match to TRBD1 (5 bases). V dropped 2 bases and J dropped 5 bases, with 8 bases sitting between them. This CDR3 has 13 residues. From germline, CDR1 is SGHAT and CDR2 FQDESV (reference sequence).

V usage is TRBV7-6 and J usage is TRBJ2-1; 13 bases match TRBD2. The length of the CDR3 is 16 residues. The trim removed 3 bases at V and 6 bases at J, leaving 5 bases unmatched. The V gene's germline CDR1 is SGHVS and CDR2 FNYEAQ. DNA of the CDR3: TGTGCCAGCAGCTTCCAATGGACTAGCGGGGGCAATGAGCAGTTCTTC. This codes for CASSFQWTSGGNEQFF.

The V gene is TRBV6-1, the J gene TRBJ2-7, with D hard to call. Germline lookup yields CDR1 MNHNS and CDR2 SASEGT. The CDR3 runs to 13 residues. V lost 0 bases and J 3 bases, leaving 6 bases between the germline ends. The DNA of the CDR3 is TGTGCCAGCAGTGAAGCGCAGAGCTACGAGCAGTACTTC. Encoded protein: CASSEAQSYEQYF.

The chain links TRBV4-1 to TRBJ2-5, with 8 bases lining up with TRBD1. This CDR3 is 16 amino acids long. V gave up 3 bases and J gave up 4 bases; unmatched junction bases: 10. Germline CDR1 and CDR2: MGHRA and YSYEKL. In DNA, the CDR3 is TGCGCCAGCAGCCAGAGACCGACAGGGGCGATAGAGACCCAGTACTTC. It specifies CASSQRPTGAIETQYF.

The rearrangement joins TRBV2 to TRBJ2-2; tentatively, D is TRBD1 (6 bases). The CDR3 consists of 13 residues. The V and J ends lost 4 bases and 5 bases respectively, with 8 bases between them. The germline V gene encodes CDR1 SNHLY and CDR2 FYNNEI. CDR3 DNA sequence: TGTGCCAGCAGTGTACAGGGAACCGGGGAGCTGTTTTTT. This sequence encodes CASSVQGTGELFF. Drawing the rest from reference TRBV2 and TRBJ2-2, the complete variable domain is EPEVTQTPSHQVTQMGQEVILRCVPISNHLYFYWYRQILGQKVEFLVSFYNNEISEKSEIFDDQFSVERPDGSNFTLKIRSTKLEDSAMYFCASSVQGTGELFFGEGSRLTVL.

The CDR3: CASMAGRTGANVLTF. CDR3 nucleotides: TGTGCCAGTATGGCAGGGAGAACTGGGGCCAACGTCCTGACTTTC. The chain combines TRBV19 with TRBJ2-6, with D possibly called TRBD1 or TRBD2 (5 bases each). The CDR3 is made up of 15 amino acids. Germline CDR1 LNHDA, CDR2 SQIVND (reference sequence). V dropped 7 bases and J dropped 2 bases, with 12 bases sitting between them.

The V call is TRBV18, the J call TRBJ2-4, with TRBD1 matching over 9 bases. V dropped 3 bases and J dropped 8; count of bases not matched to a gene: 8. Germline CDR1 reads KGHSH; CDR2 reads LQKENI. CDR3 length: 15 residues. As DNA, the CDR3 is TGTGCCAGCTCACCCCGGACAGGGGAGAGTTACATTCAGTACTTC. Translating gives CASSPRTGESYIQYF.

This clone came up a few times. J is TRBJ1-1 and V is TRBV19, with D hard to call. The CDR3 is 13 residues long. The germline V gene encodes CDR1 LNHDA and CDR2 SQIVND (reference sequence). Trimming stripped 5 bases from V and 2 bases from J, with 9 bases between. The CDR3 reads CASSPGVNTEAFF. CDR3 DNA: TGTGCCAGTAGTCCGGGTGTAAACACTGAAGCTTTCTTT.

This clone was seen a handful of times. The V call is TRBV7-2, the J call TRBJ1-5; D gene unclear. CDR3 size: 14 residues. Germline assignment: CDR1 SGHTA and CDR2 FQGNSA. V lost 4 bases to trimming and J lost 2 bases, with 9 bases between them. The CDR3 loop reads CASSSFSGNQPQHF. For the CDR3, the DNA is TGTGCCAGCAGCTCCTTCAGTGGCAATCAGCCCCAGCATTTT. Drawing the rest from reference TRBV7-2 and TRBJ1-5, the complete variable domain is GAGVSQSPSNKVTEKGKDVELRCDPISGHTALYWYRQSLGQGLEFLIYFQGNSAPDKSGLPSDRFSAERTGGSVSTLTIQRTQQEDSAVYLCASSSFSGNQPQHFGDGTRLSIL.

The chain has TRBV18 and TRBJ1-4, with D unresolved. V was clipped by 3 bases and J by 6 bases, with 14 bases between them. Germline V gene data show CDR1 as KGHSH and CDR2 as LQKENI. The CDR3 extends over 15 amino acids. The CDR3 reads CASSPQTRRDEKLFF. CDR3 sequence (DNA): TGTGCCAGCTCACCCCAGACCCGGAGAGATGAAAAACTGTTTTTT.